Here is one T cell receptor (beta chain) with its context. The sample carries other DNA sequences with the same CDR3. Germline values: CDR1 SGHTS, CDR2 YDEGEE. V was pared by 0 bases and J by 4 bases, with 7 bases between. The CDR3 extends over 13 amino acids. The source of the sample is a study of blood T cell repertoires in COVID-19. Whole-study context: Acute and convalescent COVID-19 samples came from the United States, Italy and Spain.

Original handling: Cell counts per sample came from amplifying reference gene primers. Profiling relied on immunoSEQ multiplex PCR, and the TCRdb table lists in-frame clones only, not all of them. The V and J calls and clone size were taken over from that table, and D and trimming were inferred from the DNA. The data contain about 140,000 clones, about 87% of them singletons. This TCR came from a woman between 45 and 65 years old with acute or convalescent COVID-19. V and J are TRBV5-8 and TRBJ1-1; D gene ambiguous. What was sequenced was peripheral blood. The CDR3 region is CASSLGGGTEAFF. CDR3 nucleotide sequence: TGTGCCAGCAGCTTGGGGGGAGGCACTGAAGCTTTCTTT. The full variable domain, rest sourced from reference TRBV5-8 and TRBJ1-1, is EAGVTQSPTHLIKTRGQQATLRCSPISGHTSVYWYQQALGLGLQFLLWYDEGEERNRGNFPPRFSGRQFPNYSSELNVNALELEDSALYLCASSLGGGTEAFFGQGTRLTVV.